This is a list of T cell receptor beta chains from one sample in a study of cytomegalovirus exposure and HLA in healthy donors. The repertoire was sequenced with immunoSEQ multiplex PCR; TCRdb's copy has only in-frame clones and lacks some. The sample includes some 150,000 clones, 87% of them seen just once. Sequencing used PBMCs. These receptors all come from a woman aged 30 to 39 in good health and CMV-seronegative. The CDR3 runs from the conserved cysteine through the conserved F or W. Some rows have no size entry. The others give once, few or many, or a class for an expanded clone.

CDR3aa: CASSVVGSGGNEQFF; abundance: -; v_gene: TRBV9
CDR3aa: CASSTSTDTQYF; abundance: -; v_gene: TRBV11-2
CDR3aa: CASSQGFSGGHHNEQFF; abundance: -; v_gene: TRBV4-3
CDR3aa: CASSLSPAGNTIYF; abundance: -; v_gene: TRBV7-8
CDR3aa: CASSSYNRPGNF; abundance: -; v_gene: TRBV7-8
CDR3aa: CSAMGGTSGNTIYF; abundance: -; v_gene: TRBV29-1
CDR3aa: CASSLAGGGYTF; abundance: -; v_gene: TRBV5-6
CDR3aa: CAISESSRGLDYEQYF; abundance: -; v_gene: TRBV10-3
CDR3aa: CASTRQTHNSPLHF; abundance: once; v_gene: TRBV6-5
CDR3aa: CASSQAAQTSGNTIYF; abundance: once; v_gene: TRBV4-1
CDR3aa: CASSFHTDRYGYTF; abundance: -; v_gene: TRBV7-2
CDR3aa: CASSASTGTGGHTGELFF; abundance: -; v_gene: TRBV25-1
CDR3aa: CASSLGLPGLAIGELFF; abundance: -; v_gene: TRBV7-9
CDR3aa: CASSRMSGGNSPLHF; abundance: -; v_gene: TRBV5-8
CDR3aa: CASSVAGGTDTQYF; abundance: -; v_gene: TRBV6-1
CDR3aa: CASSHRGPSSYNSPLHF; abundance: -; v_gene: TRBV14
CDR3aa: CASSSLEGGVSGELFF; abundance: -; v_gene: TRBV7-7
CDR3aa: CASSVNTGFTEAFF; abundance: -; v_gene: TRBV6-1
CDR3aa: CASSLVWGDRIYGYTF; abundance: -; v_gene: TRBV7-2
CDR3aa: CASSPTGANVLTF; abundance: -; v_gene: TRBV4-3
CDR3aa: CASSDPLDRGRNGANVLTF; abundance: -; v_gene: TRBV6-1
CDR3aa: CASRSGTGEFF; abundance: -; v_gene: TRBV6-1